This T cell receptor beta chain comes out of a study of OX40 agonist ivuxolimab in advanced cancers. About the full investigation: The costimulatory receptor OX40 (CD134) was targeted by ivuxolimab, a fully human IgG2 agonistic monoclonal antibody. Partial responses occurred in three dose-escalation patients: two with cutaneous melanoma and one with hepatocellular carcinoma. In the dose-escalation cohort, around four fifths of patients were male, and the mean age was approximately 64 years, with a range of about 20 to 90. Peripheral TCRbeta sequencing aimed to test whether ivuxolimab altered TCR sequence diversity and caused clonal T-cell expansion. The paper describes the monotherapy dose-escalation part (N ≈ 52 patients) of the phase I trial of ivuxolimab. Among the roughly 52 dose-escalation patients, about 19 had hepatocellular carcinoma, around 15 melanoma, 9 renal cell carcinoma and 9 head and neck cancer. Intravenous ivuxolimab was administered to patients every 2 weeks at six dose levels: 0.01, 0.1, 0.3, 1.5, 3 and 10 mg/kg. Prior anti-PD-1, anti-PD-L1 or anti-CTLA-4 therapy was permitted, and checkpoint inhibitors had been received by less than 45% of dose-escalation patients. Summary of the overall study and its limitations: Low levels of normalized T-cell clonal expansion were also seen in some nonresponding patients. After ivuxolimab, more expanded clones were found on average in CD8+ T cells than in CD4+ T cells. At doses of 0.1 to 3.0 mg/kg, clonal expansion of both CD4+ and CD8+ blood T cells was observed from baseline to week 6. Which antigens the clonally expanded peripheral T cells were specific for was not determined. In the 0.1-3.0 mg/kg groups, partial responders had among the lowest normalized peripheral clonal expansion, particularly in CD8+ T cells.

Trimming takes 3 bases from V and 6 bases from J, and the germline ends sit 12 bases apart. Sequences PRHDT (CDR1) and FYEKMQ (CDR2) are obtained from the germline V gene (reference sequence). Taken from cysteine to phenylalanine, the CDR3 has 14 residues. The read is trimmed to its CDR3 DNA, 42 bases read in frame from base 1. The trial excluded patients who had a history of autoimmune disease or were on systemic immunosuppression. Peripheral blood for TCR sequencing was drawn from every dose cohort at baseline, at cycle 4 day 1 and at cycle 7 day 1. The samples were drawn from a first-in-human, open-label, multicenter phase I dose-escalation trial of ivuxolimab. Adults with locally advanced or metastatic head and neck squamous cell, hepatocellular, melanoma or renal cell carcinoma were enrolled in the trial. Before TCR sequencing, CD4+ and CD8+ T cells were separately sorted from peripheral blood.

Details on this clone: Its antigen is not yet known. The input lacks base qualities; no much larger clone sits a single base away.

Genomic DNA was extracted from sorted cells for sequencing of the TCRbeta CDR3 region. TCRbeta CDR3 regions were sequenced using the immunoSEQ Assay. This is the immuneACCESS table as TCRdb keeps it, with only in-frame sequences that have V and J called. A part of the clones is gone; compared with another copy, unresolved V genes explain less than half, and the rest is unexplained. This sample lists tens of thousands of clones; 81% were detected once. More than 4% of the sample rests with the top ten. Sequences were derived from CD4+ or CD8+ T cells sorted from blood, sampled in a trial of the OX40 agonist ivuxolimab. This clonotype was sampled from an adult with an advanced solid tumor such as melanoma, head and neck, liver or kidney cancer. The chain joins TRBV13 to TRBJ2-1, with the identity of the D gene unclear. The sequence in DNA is TGTGCCAGCAGCTTTCCCACGTTCGGCAATGAGCAGTTCTTC. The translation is CASSFPTFGNEQFF.